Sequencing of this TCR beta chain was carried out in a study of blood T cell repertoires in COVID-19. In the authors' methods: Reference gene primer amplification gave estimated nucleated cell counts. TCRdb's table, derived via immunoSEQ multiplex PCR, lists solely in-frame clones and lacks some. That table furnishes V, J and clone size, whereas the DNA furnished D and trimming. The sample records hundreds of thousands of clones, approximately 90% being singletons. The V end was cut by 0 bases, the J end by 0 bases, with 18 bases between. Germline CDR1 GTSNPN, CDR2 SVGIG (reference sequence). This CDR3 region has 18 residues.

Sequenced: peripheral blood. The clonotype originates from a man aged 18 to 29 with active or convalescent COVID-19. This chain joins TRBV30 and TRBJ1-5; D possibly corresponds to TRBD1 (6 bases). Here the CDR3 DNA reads TGTGCCTGGAGTGTACGTGACAGGCAAACGAATAGCAATCAGCCCCAGCATTTT. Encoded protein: CAWSVRDRQTNSNQPQHF.